The 7 T cell receptor beta chains in this list originate from one sample, sequenced in a study of T cell responses to AZD1222 COVID-19 vaccine. Method: immunoSEQ multiplex PCR; TCRdb's copy keeps in-frame clones and lacks some. The sample lists approximately 96,000 clones; roughly 84% were seen once. Specimen: peripheral blood, collected 28 days after the second AZD1222 dose. The receptors here all came from an adult who received the AZD1222 COVID-19 vaccine.

This clone was detected a few times. This chain connects TRBV30 to TRBJ2-7; 9 nucleotides match TRBD1. Looked up from germline, CDR1 is GTSNPN and CDR2 is SVGIG (reference sequence). The length of the CDR3 is 14 residues. The junction had 5 bases not matched to a gene; V was cut back by 0 bases and J by 5 bases. CDR3: CAWSVWGQGDEQYF. The DNA of the CDR3 is TGTGCCTGGAGTGTATGGGGACAGGGTGACGAGCAGTACTTC.

The table lists this clone with a few counts. The CDR3 region has the DNA TGTGCCAGCAGCCCTCTAGCGGGACAGGGCTACGAGCAGTACTTC. It translates to CASSPLAGQGYEQYF. V is TRBV3-1 (or the pseudogene TRBV3-2) and J is TRBJ2-7, with D perhaps TRBD1 or TRBD2 (9 bases each). The V gene lost 4 bases and the J gene lost 3 bases, with 16 bases spanning the gap. The CDR3 is 15 residues long. Germline V CDR1 and CDR2: LGHDT, YNNKEL (reference sequence).

The chain carries TRBV7-2 and TRBJ1-6, with D unclear. CDR1 and CDR2 from the germline V gene are SGHTA and FQGNSA. Deletions cut 1 base from V and 10 bases from J, with 8 bases between. This CDR3 has 13 residues. The CDR3, as DNA: TGTGCCAGCAGCTTAGAGTCACGGTCACCCCTCCACTTT. The encoded protein is CASSLESRSPLHF. The full variable domain, its missing parts supplied by reference TRBV7-2 and TRBJ1-6, is GAGVSQSPSNKVTEKGKDVELRCDPISGHTALYWYRQSLGQGLEFLIYFQGNSAPDKSGLPSDRFSAERTGGSVSTLTIQRTQQEDSAVYLCASSLESRSPLHFGNGTRLTVT.

The rearrangement uses TRBV28 and TRBJ2-3; D not resolved. The CDR3 is made up of 11 amino acids. V lost 3 bases and J lost 4, with 2 bases in between. Germline loops: CDR1 MDHEN, CDR2 SYDVKM. The CDR3 protein is CASSFADTQYF. CDR3 nucleotides: TGTGCCAGCAGTTTCGCAGATACGCAGTATTTT.

The rearrangement uses TRBV6-2 or TRBV6-3 and TRBJ2-5, with D perhaps matching TRBD2 (5 bases). The CDR3 is 14 residues long. The germline V gene encodes CDR1 MNHEY and CDR2 SVGEGT. V lost 5 bases, J lost 5 bases, and 15 bases lay in between. CDR3 nucleotides: TGTGCCAGCAGTCCCGACCCCCCGGGGGAGACCCAGTACTTC. Amino acid sequence: CASSPDPPGETQYF.

The rearrangement joins TRBV29-1 to TRBJ2-7; TRBD1 matches at 10 bases. V lost 7 bases, J lost 4 bases, and 10 bases stayed unmatched. Germline values: CDR1 SQVTM, CDR2 ANQGSEA. This CDR3 spans 14 amino acids. This CDR3 is CSALGDRGFYEQYF. CDR3 DNA sequence: TGCAGCGCTTTGGGGGACAGGGGCTTTTACGAGCAGTACTTC.

The V call is TRBV6-1, the J call TRBJ1-6; D is undetermined. Germline V CDR1 and CDR2: MNHNS, SASEGT. The CDR3 sequence is 11 residues long. V was trimmed by 0 bases and J by 10 bases, leaving 1 base between them. CDR3 amino acids: CASSEASPLHF. CDR3 sequence (DNA): TGTGCCAGCAGTGAAGCCTCACCCCTCCACTTT.